The entry below gives a single T cell receptor (beta chain) sequence along with its context. Germline CDR1 is SGDLS and CDR2 is YYNGEE. Trimming cost V 2 bases and J 0 bases; bases outside gene matches: 3. This CDR3 has 16 residues. Sequencing was performed with immunoSEQ multiplex PCR; in TCRdb, only in-frame clones are kept and a portion is missing. This table has some 24,000 clones, approximately 67% appearing once. These data come from a study of early stage breast cancer tumors. Sequencing was performed on breast tumor tissue. The TCR comes from a person between 60 and 70 years old with breast cancer. V gene TRBV9 combines with J gene TRBJ2-1; 9 nucleotides match TRBD2. In DNA form, the CDR3 reads TGTGCCAGCAGCGTGTTTAGCGGGAGCTCCTACAATGAGCAGTTCTTC. Translated, it gives CASSVFSGSSYNEQFF.